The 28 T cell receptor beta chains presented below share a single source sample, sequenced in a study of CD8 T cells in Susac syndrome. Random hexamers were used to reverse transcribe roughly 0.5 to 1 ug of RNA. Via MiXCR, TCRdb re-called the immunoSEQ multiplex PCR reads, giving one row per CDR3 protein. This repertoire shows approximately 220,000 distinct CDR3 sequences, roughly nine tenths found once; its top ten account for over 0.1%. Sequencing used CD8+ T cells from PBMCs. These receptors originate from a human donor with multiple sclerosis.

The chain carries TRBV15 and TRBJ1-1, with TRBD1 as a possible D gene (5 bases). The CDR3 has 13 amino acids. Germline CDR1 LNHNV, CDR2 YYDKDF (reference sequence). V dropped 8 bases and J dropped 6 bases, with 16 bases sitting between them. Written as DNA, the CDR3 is TGTGCCACCGTACCCAGGGAAGGCTCTGAAGCTTTCTTT. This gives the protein CATVPREGSEAFF.

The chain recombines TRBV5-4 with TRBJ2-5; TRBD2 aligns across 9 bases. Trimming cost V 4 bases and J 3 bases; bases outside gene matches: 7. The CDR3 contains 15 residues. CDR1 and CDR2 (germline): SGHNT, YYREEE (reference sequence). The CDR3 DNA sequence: TGTGCCAGCAGCCTCTCGGGACTAGCCGAAGAGACCCAGTACTTC. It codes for CASSLSGLAEETQYF.

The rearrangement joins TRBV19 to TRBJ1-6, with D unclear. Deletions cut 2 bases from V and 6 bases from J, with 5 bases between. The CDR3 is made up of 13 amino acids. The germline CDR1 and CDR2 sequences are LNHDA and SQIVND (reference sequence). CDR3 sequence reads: CASSISPNSPLHF. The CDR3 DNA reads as TGTGCCAGTAGTATAAGTCCTAATTCACCCCTCCACTTT.

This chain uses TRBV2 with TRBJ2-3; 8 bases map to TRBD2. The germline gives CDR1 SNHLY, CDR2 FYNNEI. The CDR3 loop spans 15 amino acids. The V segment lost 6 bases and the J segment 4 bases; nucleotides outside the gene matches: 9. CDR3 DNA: TGTGCCAGCAGCGAGACTAGCGAGGGTGCAGATACGCAGTATTTT. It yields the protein CASSETSEGADTQYF.

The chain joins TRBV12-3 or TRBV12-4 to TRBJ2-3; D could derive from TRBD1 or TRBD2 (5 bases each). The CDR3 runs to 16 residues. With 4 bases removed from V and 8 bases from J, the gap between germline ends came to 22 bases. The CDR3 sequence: CASSSLAGPRVGTQYF. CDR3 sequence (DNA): TGTGCCAGCAGTTCCCTAGCCGGGCCCAGGGTTGGTACGCAGTATTTT.

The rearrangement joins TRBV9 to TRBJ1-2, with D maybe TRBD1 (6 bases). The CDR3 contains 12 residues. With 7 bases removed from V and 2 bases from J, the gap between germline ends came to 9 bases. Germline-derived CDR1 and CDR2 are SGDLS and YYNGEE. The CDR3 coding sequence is TGTGCCAGCTCCACAGGGAACTATGGCTACACCTTC. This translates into CASSTGNYGYTF.

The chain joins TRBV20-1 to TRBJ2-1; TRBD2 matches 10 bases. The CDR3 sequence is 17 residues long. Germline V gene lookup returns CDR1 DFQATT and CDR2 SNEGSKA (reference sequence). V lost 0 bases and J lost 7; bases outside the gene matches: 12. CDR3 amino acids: CSARDTEAGGPNNEQFF. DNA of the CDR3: TGCAGTGCTAGAGACACGGAAGCGGGAGGGCCGAATAATGAGCAGTTCTTC.

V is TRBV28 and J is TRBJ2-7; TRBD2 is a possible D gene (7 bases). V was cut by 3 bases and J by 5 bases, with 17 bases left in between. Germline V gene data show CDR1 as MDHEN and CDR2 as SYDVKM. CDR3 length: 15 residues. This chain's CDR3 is CASSLGGLGIHEQYF. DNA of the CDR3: TGTGCCAGCAGTTTGGGGGGGCTGGGAATACACGAGCAGTACTTC.

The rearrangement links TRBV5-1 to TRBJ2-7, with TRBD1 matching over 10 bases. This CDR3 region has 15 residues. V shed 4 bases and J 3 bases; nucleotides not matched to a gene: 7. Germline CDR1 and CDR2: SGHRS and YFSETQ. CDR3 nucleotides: TGCGCCAGCAGCATAACCGGGACAGGGGTCTACGAGCAGTACTTC. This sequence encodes CASSITGTGVYEQYF.

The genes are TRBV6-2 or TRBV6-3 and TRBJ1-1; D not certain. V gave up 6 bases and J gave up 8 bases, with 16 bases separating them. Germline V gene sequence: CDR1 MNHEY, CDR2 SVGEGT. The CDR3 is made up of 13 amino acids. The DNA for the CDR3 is TGTGCCAGCAGCTACCAGGAAGTCTGGGAAGCTTTCTTT. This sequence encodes CASSYQEVWEAFF.

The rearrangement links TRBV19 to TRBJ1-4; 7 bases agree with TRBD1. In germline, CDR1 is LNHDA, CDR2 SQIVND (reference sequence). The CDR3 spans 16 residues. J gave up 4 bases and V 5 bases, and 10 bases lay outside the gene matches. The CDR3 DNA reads TGTGCCAGTAGTCCCCAAGGAGGGGGCGTTAATGAAAAACTGTTTTTT. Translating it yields CASSPQGGGVNEKLFF.

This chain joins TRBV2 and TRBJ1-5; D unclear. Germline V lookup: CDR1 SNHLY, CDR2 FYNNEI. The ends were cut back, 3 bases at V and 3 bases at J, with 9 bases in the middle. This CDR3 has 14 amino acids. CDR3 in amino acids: CASSEWGFNQPQHF. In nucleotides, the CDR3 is TGTGCCAGCAGTGAGTGGGGTTTCAATCAGCCCCAGCATTTT.

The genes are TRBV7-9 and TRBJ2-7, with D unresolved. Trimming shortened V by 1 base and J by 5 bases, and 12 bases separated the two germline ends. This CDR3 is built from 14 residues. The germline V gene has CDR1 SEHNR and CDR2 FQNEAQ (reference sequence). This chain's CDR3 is CASSLGAGVDEQYF. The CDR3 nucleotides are TGTGCCAGCAGCTTAGGTGCAGGCGTGGACGAGCAGTACTTC.

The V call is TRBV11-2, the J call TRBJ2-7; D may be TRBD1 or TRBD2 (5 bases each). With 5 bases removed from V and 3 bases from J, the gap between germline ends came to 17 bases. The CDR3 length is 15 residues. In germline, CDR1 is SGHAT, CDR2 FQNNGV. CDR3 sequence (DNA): TGTGCCAGCAGCATCCACCGGGACCCAGGCTACGAGCAGTACTTC. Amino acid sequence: CASSIHRDPGYEQYF.

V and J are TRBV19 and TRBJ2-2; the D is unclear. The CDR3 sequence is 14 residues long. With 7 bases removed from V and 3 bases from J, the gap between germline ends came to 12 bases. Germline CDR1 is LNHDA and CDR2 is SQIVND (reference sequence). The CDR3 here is CASKASADTGELFF. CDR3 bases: TGTGCCAGTAAGGCCAGCGCGGACACCGGGGAGCTGTTTTTT.

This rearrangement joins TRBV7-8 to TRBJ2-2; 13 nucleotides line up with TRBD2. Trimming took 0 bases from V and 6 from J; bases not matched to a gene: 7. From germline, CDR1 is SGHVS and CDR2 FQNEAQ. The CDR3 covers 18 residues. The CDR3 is CASSLAIGTSGKAGELFF. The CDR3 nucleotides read TGTGCCAGCAGCTTAGCGATCGGGACTAGCGGGAAGGCCGGGGAGCTGTTTTTT.

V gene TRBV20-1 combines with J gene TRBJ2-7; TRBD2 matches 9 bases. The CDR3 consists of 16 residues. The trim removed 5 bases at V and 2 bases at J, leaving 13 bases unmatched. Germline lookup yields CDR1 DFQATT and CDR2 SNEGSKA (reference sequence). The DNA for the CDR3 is TGCAGTGCTTTCCTCCGGGGTGGCGGGAGGGCCTACGAGCAGTACTTC. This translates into CSAFLRGGGRAYEQYF.

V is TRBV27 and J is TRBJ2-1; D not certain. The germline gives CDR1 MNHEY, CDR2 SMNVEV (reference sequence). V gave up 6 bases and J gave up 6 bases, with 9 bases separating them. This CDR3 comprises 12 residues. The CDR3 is CASRQNSNEQFF. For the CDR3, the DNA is TGTGCCAGCAGACAGAATAGCAATGAGCAGTTCTTC.

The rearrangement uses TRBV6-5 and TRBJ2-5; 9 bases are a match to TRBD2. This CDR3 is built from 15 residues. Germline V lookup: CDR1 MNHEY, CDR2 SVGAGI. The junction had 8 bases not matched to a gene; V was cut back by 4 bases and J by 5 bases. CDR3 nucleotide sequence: TGTGCCAGCAGTTCCCTAGCGGGGCCACGGGAGACCCAGTACTTC. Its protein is CASSSLAGPRETQYF.

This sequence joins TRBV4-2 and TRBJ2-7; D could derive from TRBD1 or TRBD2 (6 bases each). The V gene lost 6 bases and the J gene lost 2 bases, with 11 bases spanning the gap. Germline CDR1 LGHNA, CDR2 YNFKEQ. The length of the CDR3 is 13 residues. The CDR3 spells CASSQEGAYEQYF. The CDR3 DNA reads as TGTGCCAGCAGTCAGGAGGGGGCCTACGAGCAGTACTTC.

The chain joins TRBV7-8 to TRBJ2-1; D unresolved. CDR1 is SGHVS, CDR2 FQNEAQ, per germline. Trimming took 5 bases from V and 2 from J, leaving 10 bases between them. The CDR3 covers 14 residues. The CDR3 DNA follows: TGTGCCAGCAGCCCGAATATGGCCTACAATGAGCAGTTCTTC. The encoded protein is CASSPNMAYNEQFF.

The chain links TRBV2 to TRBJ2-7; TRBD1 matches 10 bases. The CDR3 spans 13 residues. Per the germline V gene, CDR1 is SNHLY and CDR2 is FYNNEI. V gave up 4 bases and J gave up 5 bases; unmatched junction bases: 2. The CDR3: CASSGGTGDEQYF. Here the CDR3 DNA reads TGTGCCAGCAGTGGAGGGACAGGGGACGAGCAGTACTTC.

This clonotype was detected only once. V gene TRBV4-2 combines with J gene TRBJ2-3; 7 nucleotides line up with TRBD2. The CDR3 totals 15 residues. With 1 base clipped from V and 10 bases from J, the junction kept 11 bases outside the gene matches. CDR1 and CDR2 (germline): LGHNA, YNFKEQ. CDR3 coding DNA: TGTGCCAGCAGCCAAGCTAGCGGTGTTTTGGATGCGCAGTATTTT. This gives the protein CASSQASGVLDAQYF.

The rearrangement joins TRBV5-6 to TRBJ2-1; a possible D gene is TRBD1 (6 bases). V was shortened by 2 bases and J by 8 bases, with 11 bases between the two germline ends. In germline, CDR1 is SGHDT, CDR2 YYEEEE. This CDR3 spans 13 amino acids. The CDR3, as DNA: TGTGCCAGCAGCTTTGGCAGGGGTGATGAGCAGTTCTTC. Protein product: CASSFGRGDEQFF.

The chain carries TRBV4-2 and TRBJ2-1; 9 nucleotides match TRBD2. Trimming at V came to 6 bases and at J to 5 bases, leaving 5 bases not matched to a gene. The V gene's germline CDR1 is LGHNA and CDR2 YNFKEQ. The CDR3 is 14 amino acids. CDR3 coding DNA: TGTGCCAGCAGGGCGGGGGGGCCCCACAATGAGCAGTTCTTC. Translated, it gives CASRAGGPHNEQFF.

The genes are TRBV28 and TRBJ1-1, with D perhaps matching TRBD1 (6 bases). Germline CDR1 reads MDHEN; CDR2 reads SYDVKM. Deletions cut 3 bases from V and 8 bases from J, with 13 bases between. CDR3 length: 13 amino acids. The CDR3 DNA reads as TGTGCCAGCAGTTTTGAAGGACAGAAGGAAGCTTTCTTT. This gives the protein CASSFEGQKEAFF.

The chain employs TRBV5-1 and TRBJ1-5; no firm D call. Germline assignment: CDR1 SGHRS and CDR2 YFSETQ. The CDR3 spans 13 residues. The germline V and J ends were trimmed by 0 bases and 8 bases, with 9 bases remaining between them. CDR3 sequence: CASSLDGWEPQHF. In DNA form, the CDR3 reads TGCGCCAGCAGCTTGGATGGTTGGGAGCCCCAGCATTTT.

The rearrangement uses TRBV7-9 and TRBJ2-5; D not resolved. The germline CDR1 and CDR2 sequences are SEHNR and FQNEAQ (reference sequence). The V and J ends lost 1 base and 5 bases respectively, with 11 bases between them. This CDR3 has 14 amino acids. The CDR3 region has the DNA TGTGCCAGCAGCTTAGATTCCGAAACGGAGACCCAGTACTTC. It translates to CASSLDSETETQYF.